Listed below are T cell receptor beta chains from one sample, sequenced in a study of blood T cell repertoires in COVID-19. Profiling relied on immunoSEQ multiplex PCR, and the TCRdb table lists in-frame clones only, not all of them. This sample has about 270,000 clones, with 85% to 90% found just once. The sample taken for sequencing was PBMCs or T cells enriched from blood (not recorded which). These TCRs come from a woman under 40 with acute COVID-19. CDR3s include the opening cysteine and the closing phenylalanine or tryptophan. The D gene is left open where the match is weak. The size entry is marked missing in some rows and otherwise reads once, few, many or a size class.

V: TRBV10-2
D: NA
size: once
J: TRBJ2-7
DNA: TGCGCCAGCAGTGATGACGGGGCCTACGAGCAGTACTTC
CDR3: CASSDDGAYEQYF

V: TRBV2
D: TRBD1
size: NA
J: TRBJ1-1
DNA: TGTGCCAGCCTCCGGTCCGGGACAGCGAACACTGAAGCTTTCTTT
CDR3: CASLRSGTANTEAFF

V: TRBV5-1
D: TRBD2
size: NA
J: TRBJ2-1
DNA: TGCGCCAGCAGCGACGGGAGGGCGACGTACAATGAGCAGTTCTTC
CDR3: CASSDGRATYNEQFF

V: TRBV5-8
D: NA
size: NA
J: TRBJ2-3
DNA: TGTGCCAGCAGCTTGGGGAGCGTTAGCACAGATACGCAGTATTTT
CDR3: CASSLGSVSTDTQYF

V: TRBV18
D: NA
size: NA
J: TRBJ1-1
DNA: TGTGCCAGCTCACCACCGACAACTGAAGCTTTCTTT
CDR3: CASSPPTTEAFF

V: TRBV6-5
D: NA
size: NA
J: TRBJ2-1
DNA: TGTGCCAGCAGTTACTCCCGGGACTTTCGCCTCAATGAGCAGTTCTTC
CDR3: CASSYSRDFRLNEQFF

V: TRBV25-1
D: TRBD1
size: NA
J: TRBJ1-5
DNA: TGTGCCAGCAGTGAAAATGACAGGGAGTATAGCAATCAGCCCCAGCATTTT
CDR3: CASSENDREYSNQPQHF

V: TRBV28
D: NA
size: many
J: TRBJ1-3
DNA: TGTGCCAGCAGCCAAGGACATAACTCTGGAAACACCATATATTTT
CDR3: CASSQGHNSGNTIYF

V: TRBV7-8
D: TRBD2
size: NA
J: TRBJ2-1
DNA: TGTGCCAGCAGCTTACTCCGGACTAGCGGATACAATGAGCAGTTCTTC
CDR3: CASSLLRTSGYNEQFF

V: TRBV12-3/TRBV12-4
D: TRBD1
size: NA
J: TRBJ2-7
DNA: TGTGCCAGCACCCGGGACAGTGGCTACGAGCAGTACTTC
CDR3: CASTRDSGYEQYF

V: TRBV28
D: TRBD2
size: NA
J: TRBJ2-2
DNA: TGTGCCAGCAGTTTATATTCTAGCGGGAGAAACCAGCGCACCGGGGAGCTGTTTTTT
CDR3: CASSLYSSGRNQRTGELFF

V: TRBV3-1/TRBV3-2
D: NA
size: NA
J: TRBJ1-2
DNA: TGTGCCAGCAGCCGCCTTGAAGGGGGATCCGGCTACACCTTC
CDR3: CASSRLEGGSGYTF

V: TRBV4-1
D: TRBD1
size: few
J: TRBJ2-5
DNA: TGCGCCAGCAGCCAAGATCCTAGACAGGGAGAGACCCAGTACTTC
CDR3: CASSQDPRQGETQYF

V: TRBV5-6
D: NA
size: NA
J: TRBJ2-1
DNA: TGTGCCAGCAGCCCGGGATTGGACAATGAGCAGTTCTTC
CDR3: CASSPGLDNEQFF

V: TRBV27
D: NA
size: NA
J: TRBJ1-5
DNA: TGTGCCAGCAGTTTATATTCGTTATACAGTAATCAGCCCCAGCATTTT
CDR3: CASSLYSLYSNQPQHF

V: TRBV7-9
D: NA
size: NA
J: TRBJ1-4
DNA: TGTGCCAGCAGCTCCACAGTTGCAACTAATGAAAAACTGTTTTTT
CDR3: CASSSTVATNEKLFF

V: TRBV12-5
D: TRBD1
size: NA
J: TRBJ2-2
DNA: TGTGCTAGTCGCGAACAGGGGGGCACCGGGGAGCTGTTTTTT
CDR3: CASREQGGTGELFF

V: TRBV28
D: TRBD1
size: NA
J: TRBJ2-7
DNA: TGTGCCAGCAGTTTTGCTCCCCAGGACAGGGAGTCCTACGAGCAGTACTTC
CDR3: CASSFAPQDRESYEQYF

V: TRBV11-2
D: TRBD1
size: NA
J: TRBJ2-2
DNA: TGTGCCAGCAGCCTCTGGACAGGTGTCACGACCGGGGAGCTGTTTTTT
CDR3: CASSLWTGVTTGELFF

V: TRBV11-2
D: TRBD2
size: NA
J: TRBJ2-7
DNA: TGTGCCAGCAGCTTATCTAGCGGGAGGTTCTACGAGCAGTACTTC
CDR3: CASSLSSGRFYEQYF

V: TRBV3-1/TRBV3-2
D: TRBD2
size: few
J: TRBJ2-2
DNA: TGTGCCAGCAGCTCTTTTGGACTAGCGGGAGGCGCCGGGGAGCTGTTTTTT
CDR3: CASSSFGLAGGAGELFF

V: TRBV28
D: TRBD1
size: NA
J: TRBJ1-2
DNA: TGTGCCAGCAGTTCCCAACAGGGGTTTTGGGGCTACACCTTC
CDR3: CASSSQQGFWGYTF

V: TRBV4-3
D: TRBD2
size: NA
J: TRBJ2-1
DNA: TGCGCCAGCAGCCAAGACACGATGGGACTAGCGGGAAAAGACTCCTACAATGAGCAGTTCTTC
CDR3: CASSQDTMGLAGKDSYNEQFF

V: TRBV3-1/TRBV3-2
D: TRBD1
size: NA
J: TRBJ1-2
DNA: TGTGCCAGCAGTTCCGGGACAGGGGAGCTAAACTATGGCTACACCTTC
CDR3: CASSSGTGELNYGYTF

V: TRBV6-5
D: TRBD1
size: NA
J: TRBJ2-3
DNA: TGTGCCAGCAGTAGACAGGGAACAGATACGCAGTATTTT
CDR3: CASSRQGTDTQYF

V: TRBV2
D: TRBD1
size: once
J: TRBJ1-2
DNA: TGTGCCAGCAGGGAGGGACAGGGTGACTATGGCTACACCTTC
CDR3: CASREGQGDYGYTF

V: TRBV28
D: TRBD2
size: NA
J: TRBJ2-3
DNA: TGTGCCAGCACCACCGCGGGAGGTCATACAGATACGCAGTATTTT
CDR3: CASTTAGGHTDTQYF

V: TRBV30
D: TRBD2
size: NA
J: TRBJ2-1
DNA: TGTGCCTGGACTAACCCGGGACTAGCTAAAAATGAGCAGTTCTTC
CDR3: CAWTNPGLAKNEQFF

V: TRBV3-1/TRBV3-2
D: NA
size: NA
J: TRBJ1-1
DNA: TGTGCCAGCAGCCAGGTAGTTCTCTCCAACACTGAAGCTTTCTTT
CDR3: CASSQVVLSNTEAFF

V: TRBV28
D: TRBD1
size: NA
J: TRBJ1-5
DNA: TGTGCCATCTGGACCTCTGGGACAGGGATCGGCAATCAGCCCCAGCATTTT
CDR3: CAIWTSGTGIGNQPQHF

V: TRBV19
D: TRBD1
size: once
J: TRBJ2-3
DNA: TGTGCCAGCCGTGGGGGGACAGGGGAGTATACGCAGTATTTT
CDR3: CASRGGTGEYTQYF

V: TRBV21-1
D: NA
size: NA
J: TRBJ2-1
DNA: TGTGCCAGCAGCAAAGCATCCCCTTCCTACAATGAGCAGTTCTTC
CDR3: CASSKASPSYNEQFF

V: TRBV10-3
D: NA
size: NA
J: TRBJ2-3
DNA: TGTGCCATCAGCGGACTCTCAGATACGCAGTATTTT
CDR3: CAISGLSDTQYF

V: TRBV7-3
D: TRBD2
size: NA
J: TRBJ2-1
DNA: TGTGCCAGCAGCTTAGGGGTAGCGGGCTCCTACAATGAGCAGTTCTTC
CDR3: CASSLGVAGSYNEQFF

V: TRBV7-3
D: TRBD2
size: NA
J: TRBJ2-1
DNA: TGTGCCAGCAGCTTAGCGGGAGGGGACTACAATGAGCAGTTCTTC
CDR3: CASSLAGGDYNEQFF

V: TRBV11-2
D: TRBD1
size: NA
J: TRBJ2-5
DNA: TGTGCCAGCAGCTTAATGGGACAGGGACAAGAGACCCAGTACTTC
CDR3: CASSLMGQGQETQYF

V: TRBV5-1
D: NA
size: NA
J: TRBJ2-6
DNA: TGCGCCAGCAGCTTGATTACAGGTGATGGGGCCAACGTCCTGACTTTC
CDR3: CASSLITGDGANVLTF

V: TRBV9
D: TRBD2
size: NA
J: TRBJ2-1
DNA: TGTGCCAGCAGCGTAGGGGGAGGGGCACACTCCTTCTCCTACAATGAGCAGTTCTTC
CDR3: CASSVGGGAHSFSYNEQFF

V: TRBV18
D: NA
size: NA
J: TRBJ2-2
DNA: TGTGCCAGCTCACCTAGGACAACGAACACCGGGGAGCTGTTTTTT
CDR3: CASSPRTTNTGELFF

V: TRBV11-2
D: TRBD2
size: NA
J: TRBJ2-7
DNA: TGTGCCAGCAGCCCTAGCGGGTCCGAGCAGTACTTC
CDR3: CASSPSGSEQYF

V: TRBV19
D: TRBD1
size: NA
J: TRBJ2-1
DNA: TGTGCCAGTAGTCCTCGGACAGGGGTCTACAATGAGCAGTTCTTC
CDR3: CASSPRTGVYNEQFF

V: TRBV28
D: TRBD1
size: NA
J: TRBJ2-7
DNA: TGTGCCAGCAGTGGGTCCCGGGACAGGGAGCAGTACTTC
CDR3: CASSGSRDREQYF

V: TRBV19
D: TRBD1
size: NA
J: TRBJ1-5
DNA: TGTGCCAGTAAGAACACAGGGGTGCATCAGCCCCAGCATTTT
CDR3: CASKNTGVHQPQHF

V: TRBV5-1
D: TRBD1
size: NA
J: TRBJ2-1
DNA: TGCGCCAGCAGTTCGGACAGGGGGCTGGGGAATGAGCAGTTCTTC
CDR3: CASSSDRGLGNEQFF

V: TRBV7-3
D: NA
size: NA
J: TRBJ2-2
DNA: TGTGCCAGCAGCTCGGGACAAACGACCGGGGAGCTGTTTTTT
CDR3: CASSSGQTTGELFF

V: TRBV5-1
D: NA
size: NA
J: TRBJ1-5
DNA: TGCGCCAGCAGCCGATCAGGGGCTAACAATCAGCCCCAGCATTTT
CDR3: CASSRSGANNQPQHF

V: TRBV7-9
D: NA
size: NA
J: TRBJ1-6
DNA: TGTGCCAGCAGTCCCCAGGGATGGCATTTGAATTCACCCCTCCACTTT
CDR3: CASSPQGWHLNSPLHF

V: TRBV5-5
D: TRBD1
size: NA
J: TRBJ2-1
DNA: TGTGCCAGCAGTAAGGGGGCCCAGGGCTCCTACAATGAGCAGTTCTTC
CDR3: CASSKGAQGSYNEQFF

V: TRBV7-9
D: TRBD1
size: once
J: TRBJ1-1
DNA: TGTGCCAGCAGCCGAGGACAGGGTACAGGAACTGAAGCTTTCTTT
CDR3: CASSRGQGTGTEAFF

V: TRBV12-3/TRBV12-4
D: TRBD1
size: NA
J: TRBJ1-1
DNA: TGTGCCACCCCCGGACAGGGAGGAACTGAAGCTTTCTTT
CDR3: CATPGQGGTEAFF

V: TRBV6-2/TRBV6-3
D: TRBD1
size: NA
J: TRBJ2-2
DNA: TGTGCCAGCAGCCCTGGACAGGGGAACACCGGGGAGCTGTTTTTT
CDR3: CASSPGQGNTGELFF

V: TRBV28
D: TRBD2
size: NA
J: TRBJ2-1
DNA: TGTGCCAGCAGATCTAGCGGGAGCTACAATGAGCAGTTCTTC
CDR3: CASRSSGSYNEQFF

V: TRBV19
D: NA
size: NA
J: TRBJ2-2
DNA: TGTGCCAGTAGTATCGGACCTCAGGGGACCGGGGAGCTGTTTTTT
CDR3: CASSIGPQGTGELFF

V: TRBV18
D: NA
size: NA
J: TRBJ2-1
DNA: TGTGCCAGCTCACCACGGTTTCTAAATTCAACGCATGAGCAGTTCTTC
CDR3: CASSPRFLNSTHEQFF